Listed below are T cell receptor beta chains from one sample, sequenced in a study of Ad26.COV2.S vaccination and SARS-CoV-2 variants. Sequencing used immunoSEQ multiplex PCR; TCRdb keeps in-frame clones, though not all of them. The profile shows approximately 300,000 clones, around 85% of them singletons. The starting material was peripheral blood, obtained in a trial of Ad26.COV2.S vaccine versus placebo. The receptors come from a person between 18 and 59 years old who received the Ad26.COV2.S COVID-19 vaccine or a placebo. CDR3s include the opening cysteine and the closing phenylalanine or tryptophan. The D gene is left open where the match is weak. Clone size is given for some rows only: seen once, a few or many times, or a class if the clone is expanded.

CASSIGQGAGDTQYF	TGTGCCAGTAGTATTGGACAGGGGGCAGGAGATACGCAGTATTTT	TRBV19	TRBJ2-3	.	TRBD1
CASSRVDYGYTF	TGTGCCAGCAGCCGGGTCGACTATGGCTACACCTTC	TRBV5-4	TRBJ1-2	few	.
CSATHWLGQHF	TGCAGTGCGACACATTGGCTTGGACAGCATTTT	TRBV20-1	TRBJ1-5	.	.
CATGTGYMNTEAFF	TGTGCCACCGGGACAGGCTACATGAACACTGAAGCTTTCTTT	TRBV19	TRBJ1-1	once	TRBD1
CASSQGTRSSTDTQYF	TGTGCCAGCAGCCAAGGGACTCGGTCTAGCACAGATACGCAGTATTTT	TRBV4-2	TRBJ2-3	.	.
CASSSGTGYGNTIYF	TGTGCCAGCAGCTCGGGGACAGGGTATGGAAACACCATATATTTT	TRBV5-8	TRBJ1-3	.	TRBD1
CASSNREAGELFF	TGCGCCAGCAGTAACAGGGAAGCCGGGGAGCTGTTTTTT	TRBV10-1	TRBJ2-2	.	.
CASSLGPMRENYGYTF	TGTGCCAGCAGCTTAGGACCTATGAGAGAAAACTATGGCTACACCTTC	TRBV11-2	TRBJ1-2	.	.
CASSVAAGTEAFF	TGTGCCAGCAGCGTAGCCGCCGGTACTGAAGCTTTCTTT	TRBV9	TRBJ1-1	.	.
CASSRATPNSGNTIYF	TGCGCCAGCAGCCGGGCCACACCGAACTCTGGAAACACCATATATTTT	TRBV5-1	TRBJ1-3	.	.
CASSQEEGSSYEQYF	TGCGCCAGCAGCCAAGAGGAAGGGAGCTCCTACGAGCAGTACTTC	TRBV4-1	TRBJ2-7	.	.
CASSLAYAGQHTSYEQYF	TGTGCCAGCAGCTTAGCGTACGCAGGGCAGCACACGTCCTACGAGCAGTACTTC	TRBV7-8	TRBJ2-7	few	.
CASSLGLGTGVDGYTF	TGCGCCAGCAGCTTGGGGCTAGGGACAGGGGTTGACGGCTACACCTTC	TRBV5-1	TRBJ1-2	few	TRBD1
CASTGGPGTEAFF	TGTGCCAGCACCGGGGGTCCTGGGACTGAAGCTTTCTTT	TRBV2	TRBJ1-1	.	.